A single sample is the source of the 13 T cell receptor beta chains below, sequenced in a study of technical replicates of blood from several donors. Only in-frame clones appear in the TCRdb table, and some are missing; sequencing was by immunoSEQ multiplex PCR. The sample carries roughly 90,000 clones, roughly 94% recorded once. The material sequenced was T cells isolated from PBMCs. These receptors were obtained from a human donor in good health.

This clone was detected once. The V gene is TRBV28, the J gene TRBJ1-4; no definite D call. The CDR3 loop spans 16 amino acids. The germline V and J ends were trimmed by 5 bases and 3 bases, with 16 bases remaining between them. Looked up from germline, CDR1 is MDHEN and CDR2 is SYDVKM. The CDR3 DNA reads TGTGCCAGCAGTCCCCGTTACCGGGTCTCTAATGAAAAACTGTTTTTT. This codes for CASSPRYRVSNEKLFF.

The gene calls are TRBV6-4 and TRBJ2-2, with D maybe TRBD2 (5 bases). The V gene's germline CDR1 is MRHNA and CDR2 SNTAGT. CDR3 length equals 14 residues. Trimming cost V 3 bases and J 5 bases, with 10 bases left between them. DNA of the CDR3: TGTGCCAGCAGTGAAAGGCCGGGGACCGGGGAGCTGTTTTTT. Translated, it gives CASSERPGTGELFF.

The CDR3 bases are TGTGCCAGCAGCGTAGTAGGGGGCGCAGACGAGACCCAGTACTTC. This gives the protein CASSVVGGADETQYF. This rearrangement joins TRBV9 to TRBJ2-5; 7 positions agree with TRBD1. CDR3 length: 15 amino acids. After removal of 0 bases from V and 5 bases from J, the junction contained 7 bases not matched to a gene. The germline V gene has CDR1 SGDLS and CDR2 YYNGEE.

The V call is TRBV12-5, the J call TRBJ2-1; 10 bases are a match to TRBD1. The germline CDR1 and CDR2 sequences are LGHNT and FRNRAP. The CDR3 is made up of 16 amino acids. Trimming took 6 bases from V and 6 from J; bases not matched to a gene: 11. Written as DNA, the CDR3 is TGTGCTAGTGGCTCTTCACTGGGACAGGGGAGCAATGAGCAGTTCTTC. It specifies CASGSSLGQGSNEQFF. The entire variable domain, with the rest obtained from reference TRBV12-5 and TRBJ2-1, is as follows: DARVTQTPRHKVTEMGQEVTMRCQPILGHNTVFWYRQTMMQGLELLAYFRNRAPLDDSGMPKDRFSAEMPDATLATLKIQPSEPRDSAVYFCASGSSLGQGSNEQFFGPGTRLTVL.

The chain carries TRBV5-6 and TRBJ2-1; D may be TRBD2 (6 bases). Per the germline V gene, CDR1 is SGHDT and CDR2 is YYEEEE. This CDR3 is built from 13 residues. Between the trimmed V and J ends, which lost 3 bases and 13 bases, there was a span of 17 bases. The CDR3 loop reads CASSSGLMAPQFF. The CDR3 DNA sequence: TGTGCCAGCAGCTCGGGACTCATGGCCCCTCAGTTCTTC.

The chain recombines TRBV28 with TRBJ1-3, with D unresolved. CDR3 length equals 18 residues. V lost 1 base and J 5 bases, leaving 21 bases between the germline ends. The germline V gene encodes CDR1 MDHEN and CDR2 SYDVKM. CDR3 region: CASSLSLPWRGSRNTIYF. The CDR3 DNA is TGTGCCAGCAGTTTATCCCTCCCTTGGCGGGGTTCTAGAAACACCATATATTTT.

The chain has TRBV5-4 and TRBJ1-1; D may be TRBD1 (6 bases). V was trimmed by 4 bases and J by 1 base, leaving 8 bases between them. The CDR3 sequence is 13 residues long. From germline, CDR1 is SGHNT and CDR2 YYREEE (reference sequence). CDR3 amino acids: CASSLDRNTEAFF. The CDR3 DNA reads TGTGCCAGCAGCCTGGACAGGAACACTGAAGCTTTCTTT.

The J gene is TRBJ1-5, the V gene TRBV5-1; 10 bases are shared with TRBD1. The V gene end was trimmed by 1 base and the J gene end by 5 bases; junction bases not matched to a gene: 3. CDR3 length: 15 residues. CDR1 is SGHRS, CDR2 YFSETQ, per germline. The CDR3 coding sequence is TGCGCCAGCAGCTTGCGAGGACAGGGGGATCAGCCCCAGCATTTT. Translating gives CASSLRGQGDQPQHF.

The V call is TRBV30, the J call TRBJ2-2; a possible D gene is TRBD2 (5 bases). The CDR3 totals 17 residues. Trimming took off 2 bases at V and 4 bases at J, with 20 bases between the two ends. Germline CDR1 GTSNPN, CDR2 SVGIG (reference sequence). The DNA of the CDR3 is TGTGCCTGGAGTTTGGGCGAGCCGGGGTATAGCACCGGGGAGCTGTTTTTT. Its protein is CAWSLGEPGYSTGELFF.

This chain connects TRBV11-3 to TRBJ2-2; the match to TRBD1 covers 9 bases. The CDR3 runs 17 residues. V gave up 4 bases and J gave up 4 bases; unmatched junction bases: 10. The V gene's germline CDR1 is SGHNT and CDR2 YENEEA. The CDR3 sequence: CASSSARTGGLTGELFF. CDR3 coding DNA: TGTGCCAGCAGCTCCGCCCGAACAGGGGGCCTCACCGGGGAGCTGTTTTTT. The full variable domain, rest sourced from reference TRBV11-3 and TRBJ2-2, is EAGVVQSPRYKIIEKKQPVAFWCNPISGHNTLYWYLQNLGQGPELLIRYENEEAVDDSQLPKDRFSAERLKGVDSTLKIQPAELGDSAVYLCASSSARTGGLTGELFFGEGSRLTVL.

The gene calls are TRBV29-1 and TRBJ1-3; 8 bases are a match to TRBD1. V lost 4 bases, J lost 4 bases, and 6 bases stayed unmatched. The germline V gene has CDR1 SQVTM and CDR2 ANQGSEA. CDR3 length equals 14 residues. CDR3 DNA: TGCAGCGTTGGCCAGGGGGCTTCAGGAAACACCATATATTTT. This gives the protein CSVGQGASGNTIYF.

This clone was seen only once. This chain uses TRBV19 with TRBJ2-7; possibly TRBD2 for D (6 bases). Germline assignment: CDR1 LNHDA and CDR2 SQIVND (reference sequence). The CDR3 is 14 residues long. Trimming shortened V by 5 bases and J by 2 bases, and 13 bases separated the two germline ends. CDR3 sequence reads: CASSLGEAPYEQYF. The DNA of the CDR3 is TGTGCCAGTAGTCTCGGGGAGGCCCCCTACGAGCAGTACTTC.

The CDR3 loop is CAWSRAYNSPLHF. The CDR3 nucleotides are TGTGCCTGGAGCCGGGCCTATAATTCACCCCTCCACTTT. The chain joins TRBV30 to TRBJ1-6; the D is unclear. Trimming removed 3 bases from V and 2 bases from J, with 5 bases in between. Germline loops: CDR1 GTSNPN, CDR2 SVGIG (reference sequence). The CDR3 length is 13 residues.